Listed here are 27 T cell receptor beta chains from one sample, sequenced in a study of T cell responses to AZD1222 COVID-19 vaccine. This table comes from immunoSEQ multiplex PCR, and its TCRdb copy is limited to in-frame clones, with some not included. The sample yields roughly 150,000 clones, roughly 90% seen once. The starting material was peripheral blood, obtained 28 days after the second AZD1222 dose. These receptors all come from an adult who received the AZD1222 COVID-19 vaccine.

The chain couples TRBV3-1 (or the pseudogene TRBV3-2) to TRBJ2-1; D remains unclear. Germline CDR1 and CDR2: LGHDT and YNNKEL (reference sequence). CDR3 length equals 15 residues. Trimming left V 2 bases short and J 1 base short, with 9 bases between. Written as DNA, the CDR3 is TGTGCCAGCAGCCAAAATTTGCAGTCCTACAATGAGCAGTTCTTC. It specifies CASSQNLQSYNEQFF.

The chain combines TRBV5-1 with TRBJ1-3; 9 bases match TRBD1. The CDR3 loop spans 16 amino acids. The germline gives CDR1 SGHRS, CDR2 YFSETQ. The V and J ends lost 0 bases and 4 bases, in that order; junction bases with no gene match: 5. The CDR3 sequence is CASSLGTGATGNTIYF. CDR3 DNA: TGCGCCAGCAGCTTGGGGACAGGGGCAACCGGAAACACCATATATTTT.

Notes on this clone: At one end, the junction sequence differs from germline, possibly due to a read error. This chain connects TRBV7-3 to TRBJ2-1; D gene uncertain. From germline, CDR1 is SGHTA and CDR2 FQGTGA. This CDR3 has 13 amino acids. DNA for the CDR3: TGTGCCAGCAGCTTAGTCTCCGACAATGAGCAGTTCTTC. Translated, it gives CASSLVSDNEQFF.

The genes are TRBV7-2 and TRBJ1-5; TRBD1 is a possible D gene (5 bases). Per the germline V gene, CDR1 is SGHTA and CDR2 is FQGNSA. V lost 5 bases and J 7 bases, leaving 9 bases between the germline ends. The CDR3 has 12 residues. The CDR3 here is CASSRGGQPQHF. The CDR3 DNA is TGTGCCAGCAGCAGGGGCGGGCAGCCCCAGCATTTT.

This rearrangement joins TRBV28 to TRBJ1-2, with D possibly being TRBD1 (5 bases). The germline V gene has CDR1 MDHEN and CDR2 SYDVKM. This CDR3 comprises 15 residues. V dropped 3 bases and J dropped 5 bases, with 16 bases sitting between them. CDR3 sequence reads: CASSLGGFENYGYTF. The CDR3 region has the DNA TGTGCCAGCAGTTTGGGGGGATTCGAGAATTATGGCTACACCTTC.

V gene TRBV19 combines with J gene TRBJ1-6; tentatively, D is TRBD1 (5 bases). CDR3 length: 15 residues. The V and J ends lost 10 bases and 2 bases respectively, with 15 bases between them. The germline V gene has CDR1 LNHDA and CDR2 SQIVND (reference sequence). CDR3 bases: TGTGCCACCTCGTCCGGGGGACCCTATAATTCACCCCTCCACTTT. Translated: CATSSGGPYNSPLHF.

The chain is built from TRBV4-1 and TRBJ1-5, with D tentatively TRBD1 (6 bases). CDR1 is MGHRA and CDR2 is YSYEKL in the germline V gene. V was shortened by 4 bases and J by 1 base, with 14 bases between the two germline ends. This CDR3 has 16 amino acids. The CDR3 DNA reads TGCGCCAGCAGCCCGACACCGGGACAAAGCAATCAGCCCCAGCATTTT. This gives the protein CASSPTPGQSNQPQHF.

The V and J genes are TRBV5-1 and TRBJ2-2; D could derive from TRBD1 or TRBD2 (5 bases each). The CDR3 is 16 residues long. Looked up from germline, CDR1 is SGHRS and CDR2 is YFSETQ. The V and J ends lost 4 bases and 2 bases respectively, with 15 bases between them. CDR3 region: CASSHGGRANTGELFF. The CDR3 region has the DNA TGCGCCAGCAGCCATGGGGGAAGGGCAAACACCGGGGAGCTGTTTTTT.

In its sample, this clone was seen a few times. This rearrangement joins TRBV7-2 to TRBJ2-7, with 7 bases that match TRBD1. This CDR3 has 15 residues. V lost 6 bases to trimming and J lost 2 bases; unmatched junction nucleotides: 10. Per the germline V gene, CDR1 is SGHTA and CDR2 is FQGNSA. The CDR3 bases are TGTGCCAGCAGATCCGGGACAGCTTCCGCCTACGAGCAGTACTTC. This codes for CASRSGTASAYEQYF.

This clone was seen a single time. The rearrangement uses TRBV6-4 and TRBJ1-1; D not certain. V lost 2 bases and J lost 1, with 5 bases in between. In germline, CDR1 is MRHNA, CDR2 SNTAGT. The CDR3 runs to 13 residues. Here the CDR3 DNA reads TGTGCCAGCAGTGACGAGGCGAACACTGAAGCTTTCTTT. This sequence encodes CASSDEANTEAFF.

This chain links TRBV5-1 with TRBJ2-6; 8 bases match TRBD2. The CDR3 has 18 amino acids. Trimming removed 9 bases from V and 3 bases from J; junction bases left unmatched: 17. The V gene's germline CDR1 is SGHRS and CDR2 YFSETQ. The CDR3 DNA follows: TGCGCCACTACGGCGAGCGGGAGTGTAGATAGTGGGGCCAACGTCCTGACTTTC. This encodes CATTASGSVDSGANVLTF.

V usage is TRBV28 and J usage is TRBJ2-3, with D unclear. Trimming left V 2 bases short and J 0 bases short, with 12 bases between. There are 16 residues in the CDR3. The germline CDR1 and CDR2 sequences are MDHEN and SYDVKM. CDR3 protein: CASSLESRLSTDTQYF. The CDR3 DNA is TGTGCCAGCAGTTTAGAATCGCGTTTGAGCACAGATACGCAGTATTTT.

This chain connects TRBV18 to TRBJ2-7, with D perhaps TRBD2 (5 bases). V was cut by 0 bases and J by 6 bases, with 12 bases left in between. Germline V CDR1 and CDR2: KGHSH, LQKENI. This CDR3 spans 14 amino acids. CDR3: CASSPPGSSGEQYV. The CDR3 region has the DNA TGTGCCAGCTCACCACCAGGGAGTTCGGGCGAGCAGTACGTC.

The J gene is TRBJ1-1, the V gene TRBV12-3 or TRBV12-4; D remains ambiguous. Trimming pared 5 bases from V and 0 bases from J, leaving 7 bases between. CDR3 length equals 13 residues. CDR3 loop: CASSVDLNTEAFF. CDR3 bases: TGTGCCAGCAGTGTCGACTTGAACACTGAAGCTTTCTTT.

This rearrangement joins TRBV9 to TRBJ2-7, with D tentatively TRBD2 (6 bases). From germline, CDR1 is SGDLS and CDR2 YYNGEE. The CDR3 is 18 amino acids. With 4 bases removed from V and 6 bases from J, the gap between germline ends came to 29 bases. The CDR3 nucleotides read TGTGCCAGCAGCCCCCATGATCAGGGTGGCGTCTACGGGGGCGAGCAGTACTTC. Translated, it gives CASSPHDQGGVYGGEQYF. The entire variable domain, with the rest obtained from reference TRBV9 and TRBJ2-7, is as follows: DSGVTQTPKHLITATGQRVTLRCSPRSGDLSVYWYQQSLDQGLQFLIQYYNGEERAKGNILERFSAQQFPDLHSELNLSSLELGDSALYFCASSPHDQGGVYGGEQYFGPGTRLTVT.

The chain carries TRBV10-3 and TRBJ1-1, with D unresolved. Germline CDR1 reads ENHRY; CDR2 reads SYGVKD. V lost 2 bases and J 6 bases, leaving 7 bases between the germline ends. The length of the CDR3 is 12 residues. The CDR3 reads CAISERLSEAFF. For the CDR3, the DNA is TGTGCCATCAGTGAGAGGTTATCTGAAGCTTTCTTT.

The CDR3 DNA is TGTGCCAGCAGAGAACAGGGGCCTACTCGATATGGCTACACCTTC. Translation gives CASREQGPTRYGYTF. V gene TRBV28 combines with J gene TRBJ1-2, with 7 bases that match TRBD1. Germline V gene sequence: CDR1 MDHEN, CDR2 SYDVKM. The CDR3 length is 15 residues. The V gene end was trimmed by 6 bases and the J gene end by 5 bases; junction bases not matched to a gene: 12.

V gene TRBV9 combines with J gene TRBJ1-1; TRBD1 matches 10 bases. The CDR3 is 18 amino acids. V lost 0 bases to trimming and J lost 0 bases; unmatched junction nucleotides: 8. Germline values: CDR1 SGDLS, CDR2 YYNGEE. As DNA, the CDR3 is TGTGCCAGCAGCGTAGGGGCGAGACAGGGGGCATTGAACACTGAAGCTTTCTTT. As protein: CASSVGARQGALNTEAFF. The complete variable domain, with remaining parts taken from reference TRBV9 and TRBJ1-1, reads DSGVTQTPKHLITATGQRVTLRCSPRSGDLSVYWYQQSLDQGLQFLIQYYNGEERAKGNILERFSAQQFPDLHSELNLSSLELGDSALYFCASSVGARQGALNTEAFFGQGTRLTVV.

The rearrangement joins TRBV30 to TRBJ1-1; 7 bases are a match to TRBD1. This CDR3 comprises 13 residues. V was pared by 1 base and J by 1 base, with 0 bases of the junction left unmatched. Germline V gene data show CDR1 as GTSNPN and CDR2 as SVGIG (reference sequence). CDR3 nucleotide sequence: TGTGCCTGGAGTGAGGGGGCGAACACTGAAGCTTTCTTT. Its protein product is CAWSEGANTEAFF.

The J gene is TRBJ2-2, the V gene TRBV19; D perhaps matches TRBD2 (5 bases). Germline loops: CDR1 LNHDA, CDR2 SQIVND (reference sequence). Trimming shortened V by 5 bases and J by 7 bases, and 11 bases separated the two germline ends. CDR3 length equals 13 residues. CDR3 coding DNA: TGTGCCAGTAGTCTTACCCGGGGCGGGGAGCTGTTTTTT. Encoded protein: CASSLTRGGELFF.

The chain joins TRBV9 to TRBJ1-1; perhaps TRBD1 as D (5 bases). V dropped 3 bases and J dropped 1 base, with 13 bases sitting between them. The CDR3 sequence is 15 residues long. Germline V gene sequence: CDR1 SGDLS, CDR2 YYNGEE. The CDR3 nucleotides read TGTGCCAGCAGCGGAGGCAGGGTGAGGAACACTGAAGCTTTCTTT. Translated: CASSGGRVRNTEAFF.

In DNA, the CDR3 is TGTGCCAGCAGCTTAGGAATTCTGAACACTGAAGCTTTCTTT. Amino acids: CASSLGILNTEAFF. This chain joins TRBV11-2 and TRBJ1-1; D not certain. The CDR3 extends over 14 amino acids. V shed 1 base and J shed 0 bases, with 6 bases lying between them. Germline CDR1 and CDR2: SGHAT and FQNNGV.

The chain couples TRBV21-1 to TRBJ2-7; the D segment call TRBD1 is taken from the table without a DNA check. TRBV21-1 is a recognized pseudogene. This CDR3 is 16 amino acids long. Here the CDR3 DNA reads TGTGCCAGCAGCTCGCAAGGGGGTAACTTTACCTACGAGCAGTACTTC. This translates into CASSSQGGNFTYEQYF.

The rearrangement joins TRBV30 to TRBJ2-7, with D uncertain. The CDR3 runs 14 residues. Germline CDR1 GTSNPN, CDR2 SVGIG (reference sequence). Trimming stripped 2 bases from V and 2 bases from J, with 13 bases between. The DNA for the CDR3 is TGTGCCTGGAGTAAACAGCCGAGAGCCTACGAGCAGTACGTC. It yields the protein CAWSKQPRAYEQYV.

The rearrangement joins TRBV4-2 to TRBJ1-6; TRBD1 agrees at 7 bases. Germline V gene lookup returns CDR1 LGHNA and CDR2 YNFKEQ. With 0 bases clipped from V and 4 bases from J, the junction kept 9 bases outside the gene matches. The CDR3 loop spans 18 amino acids. The DNA for the CDR3 is TGTGCCAGCAGCCAAGAAGGGGGCCCTGGACTATATAATTCACCCCTCCACTTT. Translated: CASSQEGGPGLYNSPLHF.

This chain links TRBV28 with TRBJ1-1; no firm D call. V was trimmed by 7 bases and J by 0 bases, leaving 15 bases between them. The CDR3 loop spans 15 amino acids. CDR1 is MDHEN, CDR2 SYDVKM, per germline. The CDR3 sequence: CASTPGPVMNTEAFF. The CDR3, as DNA: TGTGCCAGCACCCCCGGACCGGTAATGAACACTGAAGCTTTCTTT. Looking up the rest from reference TRBV28 and TRBJ1-1 gives the full variable domain: DVKVTQSSRYLVKRTGEKVFLECVQDMDHENMFWYRQDPGLGLRLIYFSYDVKMKEKGDIPEGYSVSREKKERFSLILESASTNQTSMYLCASTPGPVMNTEAFFGQGTRLTVV.

The V call is TRBV9, the J call TRBJ2-3; 7 nucleotides match TRBD1. This CDR3 is 16 amino acids long. CDR1 and CDR2 (germline): SGDLS, YYNGEE. V shed 4 bases and J 0 bases; nucleotides not matched to a gene: 8. CDR3 in DNA: TGTGCCAGCAGCCCAACAGGGGCCTTTAGCACAGATACGCAGTATTTT. The encoded protein is CASSPTGAFSTDTQYF.